This TCR beta chain is from a study of cytomegalovirus exposure and HLA in healthy donors. V was clipped by 6 bases and J by 4 bases; unmatched bases: 28. The CDR3 contains 22 residues. Germline CDR1 MNHNS, CDR2 SASEGT. The PCR employed 60 Vbeta primers together with 13 Jbeta primers. Only in-frame clones appear in the TCRdb table, and some are missing; sequencing was by immunoSEQ multiplex PCR. This repertoire includes more than 110,000 clones. The sequenced material came from PBMCs. The receptor was isolated from a man between 35 and 55 years old in good health and CMV-seronegative. The chain has TRBV6-1 and TRBJ1-1; 11 bases agree with TRBD1. The CDR3, as DNA: TGTGCCAGCAGCGAACCAAGAACGGGACAGGGGGTGGATTGGCGATGGATCACTGAAGCTTTCTTT. Its translation: CASSEPRTGQGVDWRWITEAFF.